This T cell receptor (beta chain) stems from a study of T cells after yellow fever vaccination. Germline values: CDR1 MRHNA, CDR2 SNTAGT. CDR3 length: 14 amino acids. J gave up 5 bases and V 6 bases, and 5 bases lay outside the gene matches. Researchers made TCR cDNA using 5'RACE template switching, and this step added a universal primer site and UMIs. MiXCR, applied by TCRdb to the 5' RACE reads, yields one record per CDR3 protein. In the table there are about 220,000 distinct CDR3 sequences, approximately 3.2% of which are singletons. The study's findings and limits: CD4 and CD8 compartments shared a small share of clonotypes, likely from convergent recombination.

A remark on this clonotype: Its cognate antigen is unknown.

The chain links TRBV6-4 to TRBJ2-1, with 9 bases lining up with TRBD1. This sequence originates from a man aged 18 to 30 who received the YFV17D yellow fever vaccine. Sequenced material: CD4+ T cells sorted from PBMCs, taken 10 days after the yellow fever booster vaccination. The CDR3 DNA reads TGTGCCAGCAGCCCACAGGGGGCGGACAATGAGCAGTTCTTC. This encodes CASSPQGADNEQFF.